This T cell receptor beta chain emerged from a study of shared clonotypes between healthy human individuals. Overall study context: Each donor's CD8 memory used one plate, CD8 naive two, each CD4 subset three.

On this clone itself: Its matching antigen is unknown.

Method: immunoSEQ multiplex PCR; TCRdb's copy keeps in-frame clones and lacks some. The table shows some 1.5 million clones, with around 95% occurring only once. Study-level results: Sharing across four donors was highest in naive CD4 (around 5%) and lowest in memory CD8 (approximately 0.4%).

This receptor was obtained from a man aged 25-40 years in good health. Material for sequencing was naive CD4+ T cells sorted from blood. Subset given: CD45RA+ positively selected.

DNA for the CDR3: TGTGCCAGCGTCGGTCAGAGCACAGATACGCAGTATTTT. Encoded protein: CASVGQSTDTQYF. The chain combines TRBV11-2 with TRBJ2-3; no definite D call. Germline CDR1 reads SGHAT; CDR2 reads FQNNGV. The CDR3 is 13 amino acids. V was pared by 8 bases and J by 0 bases, with 9 bases between.